This passage covers 24 T cell receptor beta chains from one sample sequenced in a study of identical twins. MiXCR was run by TCRdb on the 5' RACE reads, yielding one entry per CDR3 protein. This repertoire shows around 490,000 distinct CDR3 sequences, roughly 15% found once; its top ten account for about 0.47%. The sample was also reused in another study, on yellow fever vaccine responses in identical twins.

Specimen: CD4+ T cells sorted from blood. These receptors were collected from a woman under 30 in good health.

The J gene is TRBJ2-1, the V gene TRBV6-2 or TRBV6-3, with D perhaps TRBD1 (6 bases). The CDR3 consists of 16 residues. Germline values: CDR1 MNHEY, CDR2 SVGEGT. Trimming cost V 3 bases and J 6 bases, with 18 bases left between them. CDR3 sequence reads: CASSYYGGQSLNEQFF. CDR3 nucleotides: TGTGCCAGCAGTTATTACGGTGGACAGTCCCTCAATGAGCAGTTCTTC.

The chain links TRBV25-1 to TRBJ2-1, with D perhaps TRBD1 (6 bases). Germline-derived CDR1 and CDR2 are MGHDK and SYGVNS. The V end was cut by 2 bases, the J end by 8 bases, with 13 bases between. The CDR3 runs to 14 residues. CDR3 region: CASSEGQGKDEQFF. CDR3 DNA sequence: TGTGCCAGCAGTGAAGGCCAGGGGAAGGATGAGCAGTTCTTC.

This clonotype was recorded a few times. Written as DNA, the CDR3 is TGTGCCAGCAGCTTACCCCGTCCCGATACGCAGTATTTT. Protein product: CASSLPRPDTQYF. V gene TRBV7-9 combines with J gene TRBJ2-3; D uncertain. The CDR3 runs to 13 residues. Germline V gene sequence: CDR1 SEHNR, CDR2 FQNEAQ (reference sequence). Trimming took 2 bases from V and 6 from J, leaving 9 bases between them.

This clonotype showed up many times. The chain combines TRBV15 with TRBJ2-5, with D tentatively TRBD1 (6 bases). Germline assignment: CDR1 LNHNV and CDR2 YYDKDF (reference sequence). V lost 5 bases to trimming and J lost 0 bases, with 10 bases between them. The CDR3 has 14 residues. CDR3 in amino acids: CATSVDRYQETQYF. CDR3 DNA sequence: TGTGCCACCAGCGTCGACAGGTACCAAGAGACCCAGTACTTC. Based on the CDR3 plus reference TRBV15 and TRBJ2-5, the full variable domain is DAMVIQNPRYQVTQFGKPVTLSCSQTLNHNVMYWYQQKSSQAPKLLFHYYDKDFNNEADTPDNFQSRRPNTSFCFLDIRSPGLGDTAMYLCATSVDRYQETQYFGPGTRLLVL.

This clonotype was counted only a few times. This chain connects TRBV5-5 to TRBJ2-2, with TRBD1 identical over 7 bases. Looked up from germline, CDR1 is SGHKS and CDR2 is YYEKEE (reference sequence). This CDR3 spans 15 amino acids. The junction had 5 bases not matched to a gene; V was cut back by 4 bases and J by 2 bases. The chain's CDR3 is CASSQTGTNTGELFF. Here the CDR3 DNA reads TGTGCCAGCAGCCAGACAGGGACCAACACCGGGGAGCTGTTTTTT.

The chain carries TRBV15 and TRBJ2-3; no clear D gene. Per the germline V gene, CDR1 is LNHNV and CDR2 is YYDKDF (reference sequence). The ends were cut back, 1 base at V and 3 bases at J, with 2 bases in the middle. CDR3 size: 12 residues. The CDR3 sequence: CATSRVTDTQYF. Written as DNA, the CDR3 is TGTGCCACCAGCAGAGTTACAGATACGCAGTATTTT.

The chain carries TRBV2 and TRBJ2-5; D call uncertain. The V gene's germline CDR1 is SNHLY and CDR2 FYNNEI. The CDR3 consists of 14 residues. V lost 3 bases, J lost 5 bases, and 13 bases lay in between. CDR3 in amino acids: CASSERSFAETQYF. The DNA of the CDR3 is TGTGCCAGCAGTGAGCGGTCGTTTGCCGAGACCCAGTACTTC.

The chain employs TRBV5-1 and TRBJ2-5; tentatively, D is TRBD2 (5 bases). This CDR3 is built from 14 residues. With 1 base removed from V and 3 bases from J, the gap between germline ends came to 10 bases. Per the germline V gene, CDR1 is SGHRS and CDR2 is YFSETQ. The CDR3 nucleotides read TGCGCCAGCAGCTTGATTGGGAGAAAAGAGACCCAGTACTTC. Its translation is CASSLIGRKETQYF.

The chain employs TRBV5-1 and TRBJ2-2, with 12 bases lining up with TRBD2. J gave up 2 bases and V 0 bases, and 5 bases lay outside the gene matches. This CDR3 comprises 18 residues. From germline, CDR1 is SGHRS and CDR2 YFSETQ. In DNA form, the CDR3 reads TGCGCCAGCAGCTTGGCCGGACTAGCGGGGCTTAACACCGGGGAGCTGTTTTTT. Translation: CASSLAGLAGLNTGELFF.

This clonotype was seen more than once but under ten times. The gene calls are TRBV29-1 and TRBJ2-5; TRBD2 might be the D (7 bases). Trimming stripped 6 bases from V and 6 bases from J, with 14 bases between. The CDR3 covers 12 residues. Germline V gene sequence: CDR1 SQVTM, CDR2 ANQGSEA. The CDR3 spells CSVVRGAKTQYF. DNA of the CDR3: TGCAGCGTCGTTCGGGGGGCAAAGACCCAGTACTTC.

This clonotype has more than one count but fewer than ten. The chain links TRBV15 to TRBJ2-1, with D unclear. The CDR3 length is 16 residues. Trimming removed 1 base at V and 9 bases at J, with 19 bases between. The germline V gene encodes CDR1 LNHNV and CDR2 YYDKDF (reference sequence). For the CDR3, the DNA is TGTGCCACCAGCAGAGTGGGTCTAGGTGGAATAGTTGAGCAGTTCTTC. Translated: CATSRVGLGGIVEQFF.

This clonotype was observed a handful of times. This chain links TRBV6-5 with TRBJ1-2; 7 positions agree with TRBD1. Germline loops: CDR1 MNHEY, CDR2 SVGAGI. The CDR3 sequence is 12 residues long. V gave up 10 bases and J gave up 4 bases; unmatched junction bases: 6. CDR3 sequence: CATEGGGYGYTF. The CDR3 DNA follows: TGTGCCACAGAAGGGGGCGGCTATGGCTACACCTTC.

This chain uses TRBV7-2 with TRBJ2-1; TRBD2 matches 13 bases. CDR3 length: 16 amino acids. Germline assignment: CDR1 SGHTA and CDR2 FQGNSA. V shed 4 bases, J shed 7 bases, and the junction held 7 bases outside the gene matches. The CDR3 region has the DNA TGTGCCAGCAGCTCCCCGTGGACTAGCGGGAGTAATGAGCAGTTCTTC. Its translation: CASSSPWTSGSNEQFF.

V usage is TRBV19 and J usage is TRBJ1-5, with D tentatively TRBD1 (5 bases). The CDR3 has 19 amino acids. V was trimmed by 3 bases and J by 0 bases, leaving 21 bases between them. Germline V gene data show CDR1 as LNHDA and CDR2 as SQIVND (reference sequence). The CDR3 sequence is CASSISWTRRLDSNQPQHF. The CDR3 nucleotides are TGTGCCAGTAGTATTTCCTGGACAAGGCGACTGGATAGCAATCAGCCCCAGCATTTT.

This clonotype was observed at least ten times. This chain links TRBV12-3 or TRBV12-4 with TRBJ2-3, with 7 bases aligning to TRBD1. The V and J ends lost 4 bases and 1 base, in that order; junction bases with no gene match: 5. The length of the CDR3 is 15 residues. The CDR3 sequence: CASSSRQGGTDTQYF. The CDR3 DNA sequence: TGTGCCAGCAGTTCGCGACAGGGAGGCACAGATACGCAGTATTTT.

The chain employs TRBV12-3 or TRBV12-4 and TRBJ2-3; 10 bases align to TRBD2. Trimming removed 8 bases from V and 3 bases from J; junction bases left unmatched: 8. The CDR3 covers 15 residues. The CDR3, as DNA: TGTGCCAGCTCTGGGGCTAGCGGGAGAACAGATACGCAGTATTTT. Its protein product is CASSGASGRTDTQYF.

This clonotype was counted between two and nine times. The V and J genes are TRBV5-5 and TRBJ1-1; 8 nucleotides match TRBD1. The germline gives CDR1 SGHKS, CDR2 YYEKEE (reference sequence). The V and J ends lost 4 bases and 6 bases, in that order; junction bases with no gene match: 8. The CDR3 spans 14 residues. CDR3: CASSLPGTGSEAFF. In DNA form, the CDR3 reads TGTGCCAGCAGCCTCCCCGGGACAGGTTCTGAAGCTTTCTTT.

J is TRBJ1-2 and V is TRBV28; TRBD1 is a possible D gene (6 bases). The CDR3 runs to 14 residues. Germline assignment: CDR1 MDHEN and CDR2 SYDVKM. Trimming took 7 bases from V and 1 from J, leaving 13 bases between them. The CDR3 sequence: CASMEGGDNYGYTF. DNA of the CDR3: TGTGCCAGCATGGAGGGGGGCGATAACTATGGCTACACCTTC.

This chain uses TRBV24-1 with TRBJ2-3, with 8 bases that match TRBD1. Germline CDR1 is KGHDR and CDR2 is SFDVKD. There are 16 residues in the CDR3. With 3 bases clipped from V and 1 base from J, the junction kept 5 bases outside the gene matches. CDR3 bases: TGTGCCACCAGTGATGATTCGACAGGGGGCACAGATACGCAGTATTTT. This encodes CATSDDSTGGTDTQYF.

This clonotype was detected only a few times. The chain employs TRBV11-2 and TRBJ2-2, with 8 bases identical to TRBD1. CDR1 and CDR2 (germline): SGHAT, FQNNGV. The V and J ends lost 7 bases and 4 bases, in that order; junction bases with no gene match: 8. This CDR3 is 15 amino acids long. The CDR3 DNA reads TGTGCCAGCAAGACAGACAGGGGAGTCACCGGGGAGCTGTTTTTT. Translated: CASKTDRGVTGELFF.

This clonotype was seen at least ten times. CDR3 residues: CASSPERRVETQYF. The CDR3 DNA follows: TGTGCCAGCAGCCCCGAAAGGCGGGTTGAGACCCAGTACTTC. The J gene is TRBJ2-5, the V gene TRBV12-3 or TRBV12-4; D perhaps matches TRBD2 (5 bases). This CDR3 is built from 14 residues. Between the trimmed V and J ends, which lost 6 bases and 5 bases, there was a span of 16 bases.

This clonotype has a handful of counts. The genes are TRBV6-2 or TRBV6-3 and TRBJ2-1, with 7 nucleotides matching TRBD2. The germline V gene has CDR1 MNHEY and CDR2 SVGEGT. The CDR3 runs 15 residues. V lost 2 bases to trimming and J lost 3 bases; unmatched junction nucleotides: 4. The CDR3 region is CASSYRTSIYNEQFF. For the CDR3, the DNA is TGTGCCAGCAGTTACCGGACTAGTATCTACAATGAGCAGTTCTTC.

This clonotype showed up many times. The gene calls are TRBV20-1 and TRBJ2-3; D is unresolved. Trimming cost V 3 bases and J 4 bases, with 20 bases left between them. The CDR3 totals 16 residues. CDR1 DFQATT and CDR2 SNEGSKA come from the germline V gene (reference sequence). CDR3: CSASPMRASSADTQYF. DNA of the CDR3: TGCAGTGCTAGCCCCATGCGAGCCTCCTCCGCAGATACGCAGTATTTT.

The chain uses TRBV20-1 and TRBJ2-5; D perhaps matches TRBD2 (5 bases). Trimming left V 0 bases short and J 0 bases short, with 11 bases between. Germline V CDR1 and CDR2: DFQATT, SNEGSKA (reference sequence). CDR3 length equals 15 residues. CDR3 sequence (DNA): TGCAGTGCTAGAGATCTACTAGGATACCAAGAGACCCAGTACTTC. It is translated as CSARDLLGYQETQYF.